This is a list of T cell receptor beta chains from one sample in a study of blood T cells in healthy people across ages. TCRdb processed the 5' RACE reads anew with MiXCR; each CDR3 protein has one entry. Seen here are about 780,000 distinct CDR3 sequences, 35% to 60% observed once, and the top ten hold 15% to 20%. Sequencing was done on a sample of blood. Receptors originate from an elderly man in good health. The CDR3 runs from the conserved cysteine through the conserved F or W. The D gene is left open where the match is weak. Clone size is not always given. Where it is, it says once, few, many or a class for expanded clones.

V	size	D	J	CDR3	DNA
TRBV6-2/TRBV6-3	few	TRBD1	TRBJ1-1	CASSFSAGQGEAFF	TGTGCCAGCAGTTTCTCCGCGGGACAGGGAGAAGCTTTCTTT
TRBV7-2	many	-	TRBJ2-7	CASSQTYSYEQYF	TGTGCCAGCAGCCAAACTTATTCCTACGAGCAGTACTTC
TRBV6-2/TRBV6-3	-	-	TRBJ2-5	CASSYGGIRRGGETQYF	TGTGCCAGCAGTTACGGCGGAATAAGGAGAGGTGGAGAGACCCAGTACTTC
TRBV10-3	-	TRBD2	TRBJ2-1	CAISWTSGGNNEQFF	TGTGCCATCAGTTGGACTAGCGGGGGGAACAATGAGCAGTTCTTC
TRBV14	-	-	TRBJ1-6	CASSQLLNSPLHF	TGTGCCAGCAGCCAACTACTTAATTCACCCCTCCACTTT
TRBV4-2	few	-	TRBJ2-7	CASSQEYRRDTYEQYF	TGTGCCAGCAGCCAAGAGTATCGGCGGGATACTTACGAGCAGTACTTC
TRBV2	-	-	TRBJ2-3	CASSENSQGTDTQYF	TGTGCCAGCAGTGAAAACAGCCAGGGGACAGATACGCAGTATTTT
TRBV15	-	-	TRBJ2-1	CATSRGEAEQFF	TGTGCCACCAGCAGAGGTGAAGCGGAGCAGTTCTTC
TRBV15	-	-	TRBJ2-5	CATSRDHSGALDF	TGTGCCACCAGCAGAGATCACAGCGGTGCTCTTGACTTC
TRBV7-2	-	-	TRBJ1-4	CASSLEQYNEKLFF	TGTGCCAGCAGCTTAGAACAGTACAATGAAAAACTGTTTTTT
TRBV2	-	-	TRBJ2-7	CASELSFLQVTYF	TGTGCCAGCGAGCTCTCTTTCCTACAGGTGACGTACTTC
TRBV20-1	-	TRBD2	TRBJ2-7	CSAGRGAGGIYEQYF	TGCAGTGCTGGACGAGGAGCGGGAGGGATTTACGAGCAGTACTTC
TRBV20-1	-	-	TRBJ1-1	CSARDATGNTEAFF	TGCAGTGCTAGAGATGCAACGGGGAACACTGAAGCTTTCTTT
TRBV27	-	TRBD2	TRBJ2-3	CASSPRSEREGKVGTDTQYF	TGTGCCAGCAGTCCCCGTTCGGAGCGGGAGGGCAAAGTGGGCACAGATACGCAGTATTTT
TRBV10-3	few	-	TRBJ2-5	CAISGLGETQYF	TGTGCCATCAGTGGACTAGGAGAGACCCAGTACTTC
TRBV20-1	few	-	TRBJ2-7	CSADTARLANEQYF	TGCAGTGCCGACACCGCGCGGCTAGCCAACGAGCAGTACTTC
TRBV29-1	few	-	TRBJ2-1	CSVELGGYNEQFF	TGCAGCGTTGAATTGGGTGGGTACAATGAGCAGTTCTTC
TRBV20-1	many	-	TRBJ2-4	CSATTGLIAKNIQYF	TGCAGTGCCACGACAGGACTAATAGCCAAAAACATTCAGTACTTC
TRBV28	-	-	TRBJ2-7	CASTQNSYEQYF	TGTGCCAGCACTCAAAACTCCTACGAGCAGTACTTC
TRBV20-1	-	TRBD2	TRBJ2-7	CSASPLAANSYEQYF	TGCAGTGCTAGCCCCCTAGCGGCCAATTCCTACGAGCAGTACTTC
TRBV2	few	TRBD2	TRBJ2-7	CATTGTSGGEQYF	TGTGCCACCACCGGGACTAGCGGCGGCGAGCAGTACTTC
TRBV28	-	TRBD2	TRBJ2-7	CASSPSGRAAHEQYF	TGTGCCAGCAGTCCTAGCGGGAGGGCCGCCCACGAGCAGTACTTC
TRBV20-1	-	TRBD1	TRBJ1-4	CSARENRGSEKLFF	TGCAGTGCTAGAGAAAACAGGGGTAGTGAAAAACTGTTTTTT
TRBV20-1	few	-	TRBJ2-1	CSARADFNNEQFF	TGCAGTGCTAGAGCGGACTTCAACAATGAGCAGTTCTTC
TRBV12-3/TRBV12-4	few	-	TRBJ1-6	CASRATGSNSPLHF	TGTGCCAGCAGAGCTACAGGGTCTAATTCACCCCTCCACTTT
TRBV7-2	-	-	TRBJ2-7	CASNPGVGEYEQYF	TGTGCCAGCAACCCGGGAGTCGGGGAATACGAGCAGTACTTC
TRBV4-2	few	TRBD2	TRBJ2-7	CASSLDSGSTNEQYF	TGTGCCAGCAGCCTGGATAGCGGGAGCACCAACGAGCAGTACTTC
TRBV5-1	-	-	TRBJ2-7	CASSLAYGTDGSYEQYF	TGCGCCAGCAGCTTGGCCTATGGGACCGACGGCTCCTACGAGCAGTACTTC
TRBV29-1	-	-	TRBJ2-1	CSATTSYNEQFF	TGCAGCGCCACGACTAGCTACAATGAGCAGTTCTTC
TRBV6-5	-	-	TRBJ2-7	CASSYLPGRSYEQYF	TGTGCCAGCAGTTACTTACCGGGACGCAGCTACGAGCAGTACTTC
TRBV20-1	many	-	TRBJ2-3	CSARRDNTDTQYF	TGCAGTGCTAGAAGAGACAACACAGATACGCAGTATTTT
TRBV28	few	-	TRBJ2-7	CASRTRGGREQYF	TGTGCCAGCAGGACGCGGGGCGGGCGCGAGCAGTACTTC
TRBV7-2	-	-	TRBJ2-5	CASSTQAGWGETQYF	TGTGCCAGCAGCACGCAGGCGGGGTGGGGAGAGACCCAGTACTTC
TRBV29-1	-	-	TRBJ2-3	CSVLVAGTDTQYF	TGCAGCGTTTTGGTAGCGGGCACAGATACGCAGTATTTT
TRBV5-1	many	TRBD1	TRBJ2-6	CASSSDRVFAAGANVLTF	TGCGCCAGCAGCAGCGACAGGGTCTTTGCGGCTGGGGCCAACGTCCTGACTTTC
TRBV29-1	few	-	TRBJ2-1	CSVGGTYNEQFF	TGCAGCGTTGGTGGCACTTACAATGAGCAGTTCTTC
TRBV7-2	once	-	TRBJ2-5	CASSSRHPERVKEETQYF	TGTGCCAGCAGCTCCCGTCACCCCGAGCGGGTGAAAGAAGAGACCCAGTACTTC
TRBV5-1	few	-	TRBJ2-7	CASSLEGRGPYEQYF	TGCGCCAGCAGCTTGGAAGGGAGAGGGCCCTACGAGCAGTACTTC
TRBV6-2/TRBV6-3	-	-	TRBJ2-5	CASSYPGGTQYF	TGTGCCAGCAGTTACCCCGGGGGGACCCAGTACTTC
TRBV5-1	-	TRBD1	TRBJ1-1	CASSLLTGEGTEAFF	TGCGCCAGCAGCCTCCTGACAGGGGAGGGCACTGAAGCTTTCTTT
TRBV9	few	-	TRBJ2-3	CASSVAGVPDTQYF	TGTGCCAGCAGCGTAGCGGGAGTCCCTGATACGCAGTATTTT
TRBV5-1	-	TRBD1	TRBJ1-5	CASSWDSVEAQHF	TGCGCCAGCAGCTGGGACAGTGTCGAAGCCCAGCATTTT
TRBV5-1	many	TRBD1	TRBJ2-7	CASSLSGGISYEQYF	TGCGCCAGCAGCTTGTCAGGGGGTATCTCCTACGAGCAGTACTTC
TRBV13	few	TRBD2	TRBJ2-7	CASSPVTSGSMNEQYF	TGTGCCAGCAGCCCTGTAACTAGCGGGAGTATGAACGAGCAGTACTTC
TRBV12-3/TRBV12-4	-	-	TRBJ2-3	CASRLPTDTQYF	TGTGCCAGCAGACTTCCCACAGATACGCAGTATTTT
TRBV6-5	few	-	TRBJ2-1	CASRSGPHNEQFF	TGTGCCAGCAGGAGCGGGCCCCACAATGAGCAGTTCTTC
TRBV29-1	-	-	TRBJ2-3	CSVEGADTQYF	TGCAGCGTTGAAGGTGCCGATACGCAGTATTTT
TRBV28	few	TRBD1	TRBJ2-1	CASSPGTGPFRAQMYNEQFF	TGTGCCAGCAGTCCGGGGACAGGTCCCTTTCGGGCACAGATGTACAATGAGCAGTTCTTC
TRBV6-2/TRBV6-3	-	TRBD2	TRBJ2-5	CASSPSPSGSLGEQYF	TGTGCCAGCAGTCCATCCCCTAGCGGCTCCCTGGGTGAGCAGTACTTC
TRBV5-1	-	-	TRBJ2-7	CAGSDGGYEQYF	TGCGCCGGCAGCGACGGGGGATACGAGCAGTACTTC
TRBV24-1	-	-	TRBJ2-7	CATSDPGTGEQYF	TGTGCCACCAGCGACCCCGGGACGGGTGAGCAGTACTTC
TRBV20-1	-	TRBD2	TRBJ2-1	CSAREHAGGPNEQFF	TGCAGTGCTAGAGAGCACGCGGGGGGGCCTAATGAGCAGTTCTTC
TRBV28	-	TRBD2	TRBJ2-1	CASIGPAGVTNNEQFF	TGTGCCAGCATAGGACCAGCGGGAGTGACTAACAATGAGCAGTTCTTC
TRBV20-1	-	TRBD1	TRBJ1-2	CSAEQGANYGYTF	TGCAGTGCTGAACAGGGGGCCAACTATGGCTACACCTTC